Listed below are T cell receptor beta chains from one sample, sequenced in a study of early T cells in non-severe SARS-CoV-2 infection. TCRdb re-analysed the 5' RACE reads in MiXCR, keeping a single row per CDR3 protein. The sample lists fewer than 30,000 distinct CDR3 sequences, 6% occurring once. Sequencing was performed on whole blood, taken at baseline. The receptors shown here come from an adult who was a healthcare worker with PCR-confirmed SARS-CoV-2 infection or an uninfected control (not recorded which). CDR3s include the opening cysteine and the closing phenylalanine or tryptophan. A D gene is named only where the DNA matches it firmly. A row's size may be missing; if present it is once, few, many or a size class.

J gene,clone size,V gene,D gene,CDR3 protein,CDR3 DNA
TRBJ2-5,NA,TRBV20-1,NA,CSARRTLPETQYF,TGCAGTGCTCGTAGGACCCTGCCAGAGACCCAGTACTTC
TRBJ1-5,many,TRBV7-8,NA,CASSLWSLYSNQPQHF,TGTGCCAGCAGCTTATGGTCACTTTATAGCAATCAGCCCCAGCATTTT
TRBJ2-7,few,TRBV11-2,NA,CASSLGGSLGHEQYF,TGTGCCAGCAGCTTAGGTGGGAGCCTCGGCCACGAGCAGTACTTC
TRBJ1-5,many,TRBV4-2,NA,CASSQDRNNQPQHF,TGTGCCAGCAGCCAAGACAGGAACAATCAGCCCCAGCATTTT
TRBJ2-7,many,TRBV19,NA,CATSHTNRPYEQYF,TGTGCCACCTCCCATACCAACAGGCCCTACGAGCAGTACTTC
TRBJ1-1,many,TRBV12-3/TRBV12-4,TRBD1,CASSLSGGQAEAFF,TGTGCCAGCAGTTTATCCGGGGGACAGGCTGAAGCTTTCTTT
TRBJ2-4,few,TRBV19,NA,CASSADAGRGVNLAKNIQYF,TGTGCCAGTAGTGCTGACGCTGGCAGGGGGGTGAATCTAGCCAAAAACATTCAGTACTTC
TRBJ2-3,many,TRBV20-1,NA,CSVFQLGTDTQYF,TGCAGTGTCTTCCAACTAGGCACAGATACGCAGTATTTT
TRBJ2-5,NA,TRBV2,TRBD2,CASRATGGSQETQYF,TGTGCCAGCAGGGCAACGGGGGGGAGCCAAGAGACCCAGTACTTC
TRBJ1-2,NA,TRBV7-2,TRBD1,CASSHYGQEGSGYTF,TGTGCCAGCAGCCACTACGGACAGGAAGGATCTGGCTACACCTTC
TRBJ2-1,many,TRBV24-1,TRBD1,CATSDWTLQGSDEQFF,TGTGCCACCAGTGATTGGACTCTACAGGGGTCTGATGAGCAGTTCTTC
TRBJ2-7,many,TRBV27,TRBD1,CASSRRPLSTTGTGRAEQYF,TGTGCCAGCAGTAGGCGACCACTTAGCACTACCGGGACAGGTAGAGCCGAGCAGTACTTC
TRBJ2-4,NA,TRBV6-6,TRBD2,CASSYSFAGGGEIQYF,TGTGCCAGCAGTTACTCGTTCGCCGGGGGAGGGGAAATTCAGTACTTC
TRBJ2-4,few,TRBV7-2,TRBD2,CASSLNSGTSRDIQYF,TGTGCCAGCAGCTTAAACTCCGGGACTAGCAGGGACATTCAGTACTTC
TRBJ2-3,many,TRBV24-1,NA,CATSDPGTTDTQYF,TGTGCCACCAGTGATCCCGGGACCACAGATACGCAGTATTTT
TRBJ2-5,many,TRBV28,NA,CASSSRETQYF,TGTGCCAGCAGCTCCCGGGAGACCCAGTACTTC
TRBJ2-5,NA,TRBV12-5,NA,CASGLVWGQETQYF,TGTGCTAGTGGTTTGGTATGGGGACAAGAGACCCAGTACTTC
TRBJ2-1,many,TRBV7-9,TRBD2,CASSTGTSGNLHNEQFF,TGTGCCAGCAGCACCGGGACTAGCGGGAACCTCCACAATGAGCAGTTCTTC
TRBJ1-3,many,TRBV6-6,NA,CASSLDSAVVSGNTIYF,TGTGCCAGCAGTTTGGACTCCGCCGTAGTTTCTGGAAACACCATATATTTT
TRBJ2-1,many,TRBV7-8,NA,CASSLGNEQFF,TGTGCCAGCAGCTTGGGGAATGAGCAGTTCTTC
TRBJ2-5,many,TRBV7-9,NA,CASSGGLGETQYF,TGTGCCAGCAGCGGGGGTCTAGGGGAGACCCAGTACTTC
TRBJ2-2,many,TRBV10-3,TRBD1,CAITRQGPPETGELFF,TGTGCCATCACTAGACAGGGGCCGCCAGAAACCGGGGAGCTGTTTTTT
TRBJ2-3,many,TRBV19,TRBD2,CASSTSGSRADTQYF,TGTGCCAGTAGTACTAGCGGGAGTAGAGCAGATACGCAGTATTTT
TRBJ2-1,many,TRBV18,TRBD2,CASSPGTSGRNEQFF,TGTGCCAGCTCACCAGGAACTAGCGGTAGAAATGAGCAGTTCTTC
TRBJ2-7,few,TRBV12-3/TRBV12-4,TRBD2,CASSPRLADLGEQYF,TGTGCCAGCAGTCCACGACTAGCTGATCTAGGGGAGCAGTACTTC
TRBJ2-1,few,TRBV5-8,TRBD1,CASSNRDRENEQFF,TGTGCCAGCAGCAACCGGGACAGGGAGAATGAGCAGTTCTTC
TRBJ1-2,many,TRBV15,TRBD1,CATSGRDSSYGYTF,TGTGCCACCAGCGGCAGGGACAGCAGCTATGGCTACACCTTC
TRBJ1-6,many,TRBV18,NA,CASSPDYSNSPLHF,TGTGCCAGCTCACCAGATTATTCGAATTCACCCCTCCACTTT
TRBJ2-2,many,TRBV19,TRBD1,CASTIPLGQGAFGELFF,TGTGCCAGTACGATCCCCCTAGGACAGGGGGCGTTCGGGGAGCTGTTTTTT
TRBJ2-3,NA,TRBV7-7,NA,CASSPNLVLTDTQYF,TGTGCTAGCAGTCCCAACCTCGTACTCACAGATACGCAGTATTTT
TRBJ1-5,many,TRBV19,NA,CASSIDQGRQPQHF,TGTGCCAGTAGTATAGATCAGGGGCGGCAGCCCCAGCATTTT
TRBJ2-2,NA,TRBV19,TRBD2,CASSFLAGVANTGELFF,TGTGCCAGTAGTTTCCTAGCGGGTGTCGCGAACACCGGGGAGCTGTTTTTT
TRBJ2-2,many,TRBV20-1,NA,CSARWNTGELFF,TGCAGTGCTAGATGGAACACCGGGGAGCTGTTTTTT
TRBJ2-1,NA,TRBV13,TRBD2,CASSSGLAGGGEFF,TGTGCCAGCAGCTCCGGACTAGCGGGAGGAGGGGAGTTCTTC
TRBJ2-7,many,TRBV5-5,TRBD1,CASRNYSGTGRYEQYF,TGTGCCAGCAGGAATTACTCCGGGACAGGGCGCTACGAGCAGTACTTC
TRBJ1-2,many,TRBV18,TRBD1,CASSHRDRGDYGYTF,TGTGCCAGCTCACACCGGGACAGGGGCGACTATGGCTACACCTTC
TRBJ2-5,many,TRBV5-1,NA,CASSSTGTQQETQYF,TGCGCCAGCAGCTCGACCGGGACACAACAAGAGACCCAGTACTTC
TRBJ1-1,many,TRBV6-2/TRBV6-3,NA,CASSYWVGRNTEAFF,TGTGCCAGCAGTTATTGGGTCGGGAGGAACACTGAAGCTTTCTTT
TRBJ1-1,many,TRBV3-1,TRBD1,CASSPGQLGNTEAFF,TGTGCCAGCAGCCCGGGACAGCTGGGGAACACTGAAGCTTTCTTT
TRBJ1-2,many,TRBV18,NA,CASSPGNRNYGYTF,TGTGCCAGCTCACCAGGAAACAGAAACTATGGCTACACCTTC
TRBJ2-5,many,TRBV20-1,TRBD1,CSARDPAGGETQYF,TGCAGTGCTAGAGATCCGGCAGGGGGAGAGACCCAGTACTTC
TRBJ2-1,many,TRBV24-1,TRBD2,CATSESGLVSYNEQFF,TGTGCCACCAGTGAGTCCGGACTAGTATCCTACAATGAGCAGTTCTTC
TRBJ2-3,many,TRBV30,NA,CAWSVLGSTDTQYF,TGTGCCTGGAGTGTACTCGGGAGCACAGATACGCAGTATTTT
TRBJ2-3,few,TRBV10-1,NA,CASSDAYSPSKDTQYF,TGCGCCAGCAGTGATGCGTACTCGCCTTCTAAAGATACGCAGTATTTT
TRBJ2-1,few,TRBV11-2,TRBD2,CASSLGLAGHEQFF,TGTGCCAGCAGCCTGGGACTAGCGGGGCATGAGCAGTTCTTC
TRBJ1-1,NA,TRBV7-6,NA,CASSPDRMNTEAFF,TGTGCCAGCAGCCCGGACAGAATGAACACTGAAGCTTTCTTT
TRBJ1-1,many,TRBV7-9,NA,CASSENRLEAFF,TGTGCCAGCAGCGAGAACAGGCTTGAAGCTTTCTTT
TRBJ2-3,few,TRBV20-1,TRBD2,CSARKRGGDTQYF,TGCAGTGCTAGAAAGCGGGGGGGTGATACGCAGTATTTT
TRBJ2-7,many,TRBV27,TRBD1,CASSLPRTGYEQYF,TGTGCCAGCAGTTTACCCCGGACAGGTTACGAGCAGTACTTC
TRBJ1-2,many,TRBV24-1,NA,CATIAGAFGYTF,TGTGCCACCATCGCAGGGGCCTTTGGCTACACCTTC
TRBJ2-7,many,TRBV11-2,TRBD2,CASSSGLAGIYEQYF,TGTGCCAGCAGCTCGGGACTAGCGGGGATCTACGAGCAGTACTTC
TRBJ2-2,many,TRBV7-6,NA,CASSLLLAGGELFF,TGTGCCAGCAGCTTGCTACTAGCCGGCGGGGAGCTGTTTTTT
TRBJ2-5,many,TRBV11-3,NA,CASGAFQETQYF,TGTGCCAGCGGGGCGTTCCAAGAGACCCAGTACTTC